This T cell receptor beta chain appears in the sequencing data of a study of shared clonotypes between healthy human individuals. Sequenced by immunoSEQ multiplex PCR; TCRdb stores in-frame clones only, minus some. The data hold 400,000 to 600,000 clones, with roughly 77% observed a single time. Germline V CDR1 and CDR2: MGHRA, YSYEKL. Trimming cost V 4 bases and J 1 base; bases outside gene matches: 10. The CDR3 is made up of 17 amino acids. Sequenced: PBMCs. The receptor was derived from a middle-aged woman in good health. Some clones in this sample may be carry-over from other donors' samples. This chain joins TRBV4-1 and TRBJ1-1, with 9 bases identical to TRBD1. The CDR3 here is CASSLLTGGARNTEAFF. As DNA, the CDR3 is TGCGCCAGCAGCCTCCTAACAGGGGGCGCGAGGAACACTGAAGCTTTCTTT.